Shown below are 9 T cell receptor beta chains from a single sample sequenced in a study of cytomegalovirus exposure and HLA in healthy donors. The PCR employed 60 Vbeta primers together with 13 Jbeta primers. Only in-frame clones appear in the TCRdb table, and some are missing; sequencing was by immunoSEQ multiplex PCR. The sample lists around 190,000 clones; roughly 80% were seen once. Source material: PBMCs. The receptor set was obtained from a woman between 18 and 30 years old in good health and CMV-seronegative.

The CDR3 loop is CASQNSGGTGNEQFF. In nucleotides, the CDR3 is TGTGCCAGTCAAAATAGCGGGGGGACAGGTAATGAGCAGTTCTTC. The V and J genes are TRBV14 and TRBJ2-1, with 10 bases that match TRBD2. Germline CDR1 is SGHDN and CDR2 is FVKESK. J was trimmed by 7 bases and V by 9 bases; bases with no gene match: 12. CDR3 length equals 15 residues.

The chain carries TRBV7-3 and TRBJ1-1; maybe TRBD1 (6 bases). CDR3 size: 14 residues. Trimming pared 0 bases from V and 4 bases from J, leaving 9 bases between. Germline V gene sequence: CDR1 SGHTA, CDR2 FQGTGA. CDR3 region: CASSLTWGPTEAFF. The DNA for the CDR3 is TGTGCCAGCAGCTTAACGTGGGGGCCCACTGAAGCTTTCTTT. The variable domain in full, completed from reference TRBV7-3 and TRBJ1-1, reads GAGVSQTPSNKVTEKGKYVELRCDPISGHTALYWYRQSLGQGPEFLIYFQGTGAADDSGLPNDRFFAVRPEGSVSTLKIQRTERGDSAVYLCASSLTWGPTEAFFGQGTRLTVV.

The chain has TRBV10-2 and TRBJ2-1, with D possibly matching TRBD2 (6 bases). V was clipped by 0 bases and J by 5 bases, with 23 bases between them. The CDR3 has 19 residues. Per the germline V gene, CDR1 is WSHSY and CDR2 is SAAADI. The CDR3 loop reads CASSESIGRRAVNNNEQFF. DNA for the CDR3: TGCGCCAGCAGTGAGTCGATAGGGCGGAGGGCCGTAAATAACAATGAGCAGTTCTTC.

The chain uses TRBV4-1 and TRBJ1-2; D unclear. V gave up 2 bases and J gave up 6 bases, with 13 bases separating them. The CDR3 covers 14 residues. Germline V gene sequence: CDR1 MGHRA, CDR2 YSYEKL. In DNA form, the CDR3 reads TGCGCCAGCAGCCAATTCGCGGTTTCGGATGGCTACACCTTC. Translation gives CASSQFAVSDGYTF.

This chain joins TRBV6-5 and TRBJ2-7; 11 nucleotides agree with TRBD2. The CDR3 has 15 amino acids. The ends lost 0 bases at V and 2 bases at J; junction bases unmatched: 0. Germline V gene data show CDR1 as MNHEY and CDR2 as SVGAGI. CDR3 residues: CASSYSSGGAYEQYF. The CDR3 bases are TGTGCCAGCAGTTACTCTAGCGGGGGGGCCTACGAGCAGTACTTC.

J is TRBJ1-1 and V is TRBV4-1, with D maybe TRBD1 (5 bases). Germline V CDR1 and CDR2: MGHRA, YSYEKL. V was trimmed by 3 bases and J by 0 bases, leaving 8 bases between them. The CDR3 sequence is 14 residues long. For the CDR3, the DNA is TGCGCCAGCAGCCACGGCAGGGTGAACACTGAAGCTTTCTTT. Translated: CASSHGRVNTEAFF.

The chain uses TRBV7-6 and TRBJ2-7, with D uncertain. There are 12 residues in the CDR3. V lost 5 bases and J 1 base, leaving 6 bases between the germline ends. Germline assignment: CDR1 SGHVS and CDR2 FNYEAQ. The DNA of the CDR3 is TGTGCCAGCAGCCTTCGTTCCTACGAGCAGTACTTC. Encoded protein: CASSLRSYEQYF.

This clone appeared once. This chain links TRBV13 with TRBJ2-1; D not certain. Trimming shortened V by 2 bases and J by 0 bases, and 5 bases separated the two germline ends. Germline assignment: CDR1 PRHDT and CDR2 FYEKMQ (reference sequence). CDR3 length: 14 amino acids. The CDR3 bases are TGTGCCAGCAGCTTAAGGAGCTCCTACAATGAGCAGTTCTTC. Its protein product is CASSLRSSYNEQFF.

The chain has TRBV29-1 and TRBJ1-2, with D possibly TRBD1 on 5 matching bases. The CDR3 extends over 13 amino acids. Germline lookup yields CDR1 SQVTM and CDR2 ANQGSEA. The V end lost 1 base, the J end lost 8 bases, and 14 bases lay between the germline ends. The CDR3 sequence: CSVEGAGLGGYTF. The CDR3 DNA sequence: TGCAGCGTTGAAGGAGCGGGGCTTGGGGGCTACACCTTC. Together with reference TRBV29-1 and TRBJ1-2, the CDR3 gives the full variable domain: SAVISQKPSRDICQRGTSLTIQCQVDSQVTMMFWYRQQPGQSLTLIATANQGSEATYESGFVIDKFPISRPNLTFSTLTVSNMSPEDSSIYLCSVEGAGLGGYTFGSGTRLTVV.